The source of this T cell receptor beta chain is a study of T cells in Graves' hyperthyroidism and ophthalmopathy. Study as a whole: Upon initial diagnosis and before any treatment, peripheral blood was collected.

Predating any ophthalmopathy symptoms, the blood sample was taken at first hyperthyroidism diagnosis. The CDR3 loop spans 13 amino acids. The germline CDR1 and CDR2 sequences are MGHRA and YSYEKL. Between the trimmed V and J ends, which lost 0 bases and 9 bases, there was a span of 11 bases. The TCR beta CDR3 regions underwent amplification using RNA transcripts as the source. HTBI primers drove first-round RT-PCR of the TCR CDR3. TCRdb called the multiplex PCR reads again in MiXCR, with one record for every CDR3 protein. The repertoire includes a few hundred thousand distinct CDR3 sequences, about 15% of them detected once, and roughly 14% sits in the top ten.

The chain recombines TRBV4-1 with TRBJ2-5; tentatively, D is TRBD2 (5 bases). The clonotype originates from a middle-aged woman with Graves' hyperthyroidism that later progressed to Graves' ophthalmopathy. The sequencing input was blood. The CDR3 DNA reads TGCGCCAGCAGCCAAGATGCGGGCTGGGCCCAGTACTTC. Residues: CASSQDAGWAQYF.